The count of the clone carrying this TCR beta chain is one. The antigen is not known. A multiplex PCR was run with 60 Vbeta primers and 13 Jbeta primers. Produced via immunoSEQ multiplex PCR; TCRdb's table is partial and in-frame only. The data show about 140,000 clones, around 80% seen once. These data originate in a study of cytomegalovirus exposure and HLA in healthy donors. Study overall: The study placed 70% to 90% of its 398 genotyped donors in the Caucasian-associated ancestry cluster. Study-wide results and caveats: An Asian-associated ancestry cluster reportedly showed fewer N-insertions than the roughly 670-donor mean in a later analysis. Altogether, 150 to 200 TCR beta chains were recorded as cytomegalovirus-associated. Being indistinguishable, some V segments were excluded, TRBV6-2 and TRBV6-3 among them.

The CDR3 consists of 15 residues. V shed 2 bases and J 1 base; nucleotides not matched to a gene: 2. The germline V gene has CDR1 MGHRA and CDR2 YSYEKL. This clonotype was obtained from a woman aged 40-49 years in good health and CMV-seronegative. The chain combines TRBV4-1 with TRBJ1-1; 9 bases map to TRBD1. Material for sequencing was PBMCs. CDR3 nucleotides: TGCGCCAGCAGCCAATGGACAGGGGCGAACACTGAAGCTTTCTTT. Its translation is CASSQWTGANTEAFF.